These T cell receptor beta chains were read from a single sample in a study of a mutant IDH1 vaccine in newly diagnosed glioma. Sequencing was performed with immunoSEQ multiplex PCR; in TCRdb, only in-frame clones are kept and a portion is missing. The sample comprises almost 95,000 clones, around 92% of which are singletons, and 0.77% rests with the top ten. The antigens of these receptors remain unknown. The material was PBMCs, obtained from a glioma patient whose treatment included an IDH1 peptide vaccine. These receptors originate from a woman aged 50 to 60 with glioma. The CDR3 runs from the conserved cysteine through the conserved F or W. D genes are given only for firm matches. Clone size is given for some rows only: seen once, a few or many times, or a class if the clone is expanded.

j_call,v_call,d_call,clone_size,cdr3_aa,cdr3_nt
TRBJ2-7,TRBV7-9,TRBD2,NA,CASSLISGRFHEQYF,TGTGCCAGCAGCTTAATTAGCGGGAGGTTCCACGAGCAGTACTTC
TRBJ1-5,TRBV5-1,NA,NA,CASSLGDSTNQPQHF,TGCGCCAGCAGCTTGGGGGACTCAACAAATCAGCCCCAGCATTTT
TRBJ1-5,TRBV25-1,TRBD1,NA,CASSDPGTGGLLNQPQHF,TGTGCCAGCAGTGACCCTGGGACAGGGGGCCTCCTTAATCAGCCCCAGCATTTT
TRBJ2-7,TRBV15,NA,NA,CATSQTYGAYEQYF,TGTGCCACCAGCCAGACATATGGGGCCTACGAGCAGTACTTC
TRBJ1-3,TRBV5-5,NA,NA,CASSLGQSGNTIYF,TGTGCCAGCAGCTTGGGGCAGTCGGGAAACACCATATATTTT
TRBJ2-7,TRBV7-2,TRBD1,NA,CASSRGTGGSYEQYF,TGTGCCAGCAGCCGTGGGACAGGGGGCTCCTACGAGCAGTACTTC
TRBJ2-5,TRBV6-4,TRBD2,NA,CATPGGRCWETQYF,TGTGCCACCCCGGGGGGGAGATGTTGGGAGACCCAGTACTTC
TRBJ2-7,TRBV5-8,TRBD2,NA,CASSSFRLAGENEQYF,TGTGCCAGCAGCTCCTTCCGACTAGCGGGAGAGAACGAGCAGTACTTC
TRBJ1-2,TRBV6-6,NA,few,CASRGNYGYTF,TGTGCCAGCCGGGGGAACTATGGCTACACCTTC
TRBJ2-2,TRBV2,TRBD1,NA,CASRQGAAGELFF,TGTGCCAGCAGGCAGGGGGCCGCCGGGGAGCTGTTTTTT
TRBJ2-2,TRBV9,NA,NA,CASSQEGLSGELFF,TGTGCCAGCAGCCAGGAGGGTCTTTCCGGGGAGCTGTTTTTT
TRBJ1-1,TRBV19,NA,NA,CASSISQGGNTEAFF,TGTGCCAGTAGTATCTCCCAGGGCGGGAACACTGAAGCTTTCTTT
TRBJ1-5,TRBV14,NA,NA,CASSGSSNQPQHF,TGTGCCAGCAGCGGGAGTAGCAATCAGCCCCAGCATTTT
TRBJ1-4,TRBV28,TRBD1,once,CASRGQGAGELRKLFF,TGTGCCAGCAGGGGACAGGGGGCAGGAGAATTAAGAAAACTGTTTTTT
TRBJ1-4,TRBV29-1,NA,NA,CSVADIGKLFF,TGCAGCGTTGCAGACATAGGAAAACTGTTTTTT
TRBJ1-3,TRBV28,NA,NA,CASSLPASSGNTIYF,TGTGCCAGCAGTTTACCGGCAAGCTCTGGAAACACCATATATTTT
TRBJ2-1,TRBV4-2,NA,once,CASSPRGSGYNEQFF,TGTGCCAGCAGCCCCCGTGGTAGCGGTTACAATGAGCAGTTCTTC
TRBJ1-1,TRBV6-6,TRBD1,NA,CASSYMGQGNTEAFF,TGTGCCAGCAGTTACATGGGACAGGGGAACACTGAAGCTTTCTTT
TRBJ2-3,TRBV6-5,NA,NA,CASSRPERPYTQYF,TGTGCCAGCAGCCGTCCGGAGAGACCCTATACGCAGTATTTT
TRBJ1-1,TRBV6-9,NA,NA,CASSPPGTEAFF,TGTGCCAGCAGTCCCCCCGGCACTGAAGCTTTCTTT
TRBJ2-5,TRBV5-1,TRBD2,NA,CASGYEGGPFETQYF,TGCGCCAGCGGATATGAGGGAGGGCCGTTTGAGACCCAGTACTTC
TRBJ2-3,TRBV7-7,NA,NA,CASSFGNLDTQYF,TGTGCTAGCAGCTTCGGCAATCTAGATACGCAGTATTTT
TRBJ2-3,TRBV7-3,TRBD2,NA,CASSRGLAGVADTQYF,TGTGCCAGCAGCCGGGGACTAGCGGGAGTTGCAGATACGCAGTATTTT
TRBJ2-2,TRBV7-8,NA,NA,CAWRRANTGELFF,TGTGCCTGGAGGAGGGCGAACACCGGGGAGCTGTTTTTT
TRBJ2-5,TRBV5-1,TRBD2,NA,CASSLGIAGGVETQYF,TGCGCCAGCAGCTTGGGAATAGCGGGAGGCGTAGAGACCCAGTACTTC
TRBJ2-5,TRBV15,NA,once,CATGQGGQSTETQYF,TGTGCCACTGGGCAGGGGGGACAATCAACGGAGACCCAGTACTTC
TRBJ2-5,TRBV6-1,NA,NA,CASSVVYQPQETQYF,TGTGCCAGCAGTGTGGTGTACCAGCCCCAAGAGACCCAGTACTTC
TRBJ2-6,TRBV2,TRBD2,NA,CASTNSGSGANVLTF,TGTGCCAGCACCAATAGCGGGAGTGGGGCCAACGTCCTGACTTTC
TRBJ1-2,TRBV6-6,NA,NA,CASSYDGANYGYTF,TGTGCCAGCAGTTACGACGGAGCTAACTATGGCTACACCTTC
TRBJ1-1,TRBV29-1,NA,NA,CSVTRNTEAFF,TGCAGCGTCACCAGGAACACTGAAGCTTTCTTT
TRBJ1-2,TRBV4-1,TRBD1,once,CASSHPRRGGNYGYTF,TGCGCCAGCAGCCATCCCCGGAGAGGGGGCAACTATGGCTACACCTTC
TRBJ2-2,TRBV7-8,NA,NA,CASSFRRTGELFF,TGTGCCAGCAGCTTCCGTAGAACCGGGGAGCTGTTTTTT
TRBJ2-7,TRBV21-1,NA,NA,CASSLCPGLVGYEQYF,TGTGCCAGCAGCTTATGCCCGGGACTAGTGGGGTACGAGCAGTACTTC
TRBJ1-4,TRBV7-6,TRBD1,few,CASSLAVQGAEKLFF,TGTGCCAGCAGCTTAGCGGTGCAGGGGGCCGAAAAACTGTTTTTT
TRBJ2-5,TRBV11-2,NA,NA,CASSLRPSGQETQYF,TGTGCCAGCAGCTTACGCCCTTCGGGGCAAGAGACCCAGTACTTC
TRBJ2-7,TRBV19,NA,NA,CASSGRRSRSYEQYF,TGTGCCAGTAGTGGCCGCAGGAGCCGCTCCTACGAGCAGTACTTC
TRBJ1-1,TRBV11-2,NA,NA,CASSLGMVGAFF,TGTGCCAGCAGCTTAGGGATGGTTGGCGCTTTCTTT
TRBJ1-6,TRBV6-4,NA,NA,CASRRDWGSPLHF,TGTGCCAGCAGGAGGGACTGGGGTTCACCCCTCCACTTT
TRBJ2-1,TRBV11-2,TRBD2,NA,CASSLVSSGSFAVEQFF,TGTGCCAGCAGCTTAGTTTCTAGCGGGAGTTTCGCCGTTGAGCAGTTCTTC
TRBJ1-1,TRBV15,NA,NA,CATRGSWNTEAFF,TGTGCCACCAGGGGTTCCTGGAACACTGAAGCTTTCTTT
TRBJ2-7,TRBV7-9,NA,NA,CASSLAGEFVYEQYF,TGTGCCAGCAGCTTAGCTGGGGAATTCGTGTACGAGCAGTACTTC